The 21 T cell receptor beta chains below were found in one sample sequenced in a study of T cell responses to AZD1222 COVID-19 vaccine. Here immunoSEQ multiplex PCR was the method, and the copy in TCRdb shows in-frame clones only, minus some. This table holds under 150,000 clones, about 92% found once. The sample here was peripheral blood, taken on day 0 of AZD1222 vaccination. The source of these receptors is an adult in good health.

The V gene is TRBV6-5, the J gene TRBJ2-7, with D uncertain. Germline V CDR1 and CDR2: MNHEY, SVGAGI. The V end lost 8 bases, the J end lost 0 bases, and 14 bases lay between the germline ends. The length of the CDR3 is 14 residues. Here the CDR3 reads CASRQTNVSYEQYF. For the CDR3, the DNA is TGTGCCAGCCGCCAAACTAACGTCTCCTACGAGCAGTACTTC.

J is TRBJ1-1 and V is TRBV19; D is unclear. This CDR3 has 13 amino acids. V dropped 6 bases and J dropped 0 bases, with 8 bases sitting between them. CDR1 and CDR2 from the germline V gene are LNHDA and SQIVND (reference sequence). The CDR3 nucleotides read TGTGCCAGTAGAGAACTGGTGAACACTGAAGCTTTCTTT. This encodes CASRELVNTEAFF.

The rearrangement uses TRBV5-6 and TRBJ2-3, with D maybe TRBD2 (6 bases). The CDR3 sequence is 17 residues long. The germline CDR1 and CDR2 sequences are SGHDT and YYEEEE. V was pared by 1 base and J by 6 bases, with 21 bases between. For the CDR3, the DNA is TGTGCCAGCAGCTTGTGGGCGGGGACCTCCCATCAGGATACGCAGTATTTT. Protein: CASSLWAGTSHQDTQYF.

The chain has TRBV18 and TRBJ1-6, with TRBD1 matching 9 bases. This CDR3 has 15 residues. CDR1 and CDR2 (germline): KGHSH, LQKENI. V gave up 2 bases and J gave up 10 bases; unmatched junction bases: 6. The CDR3 loop reads CASSPTGGADSPLHF. DNA of the CDR3: TGTGCCAGCTCACCAACAGGGGGCGCGGACTCACCCCTCCACTTT.

This CDR3 is CASSIGTSGKETQYF. The CDR3 DNA reads as TGTGCCAGTAGTATCGGGACTAGCGGTAAAGAGACCCAGTACTTC. The chain is built from TRBV19 and TRBJ2-5, with 11 bases aligning to TRBD2. The germline gives CDR1 LNHDA, CDR2 SQIVND (reference sequence). This CDR3 has 15 amino acids. The ends lost 3 bases at V and 3 bases at J; junction bases unmatched: 3.

The chain uses TRBV6-1 and TRBJ2-7; perhaps TRBD2 as D (5 bases). Trimming pared 6 bases from V and 5 bases from J, leaving 17 bases between. Per germline, CDR1 MNHNS and CDR2 SASEGT. This CDR3 spans 14 amino acids. The CDR3 sequence is CASSNGETIDEQYF. CDR3 nucleotide sequence: TGTGCCAGCAGCAACGGGGAGACAATCGACGAGCAGTACTTC.

The gene calls are TRBV13 and TRBJ2-7; 8 nucleotides agree with TRBD2. With V trimmed by 4 bases and J by 4 bases, 6 bases remained unmatched. This CDR3 spans 14 amino acids. Per the germline V gene, CDR1 is PRHDT and CDR2 is FYEKMQ (reference sequence). The CDR3 DNA is TGTGCCAGCAGCTCCGGGGGGGCCGGTTACGAGCAGTACTTC. This encodes CASSSGGAGYEQYF. Complete variable domain (other parts from reference TRBV13 and TRBJ2-7): AAGVIQSPRHLIKEKRETATLKCYPIPRHDTVYWYQQGPGQDPQFLISFYEKMQSDKGSIPDRFSAQQFSDYHSELNMSSLELGDSALYFCASSSGGAGYEQYFGPGTRLTVT.

The V call is TRBV29-1, the J call TRBJ2-1, with D perhaps TRBD1 or TRBD2 (5 bases each). CDR1 is SQVTM and CDR2 is ANQGSEA in the germline V gene. The V end lost 5 bases, the J end lost 3 bases, and 11 bases lay between the germline ends. The CDR3 extends over 13 amino acids. This chain's CDR3 is CSVLGPLYNEQFF. CDR3 DNA sequence: TGCAGCGTTTTGGGACCCCTCTACAATGAGCAGTTCTTC.

The V and J genes are TRBV6-5 and TRBJ1-2; possible D gene TRBD1, 5 bases. V was clipped by 7 bases and J by 3 bases, with 12 bases between them. The CDR3 has 13 residues. Germline V gene data show CDR1 as MNHEY and CDR2 as SVGAGI. In DNA, the CDR3 is TGTGCCAGCACTAAGGGACGGGACTATGGCTACACCTTC. Its protein is CASTKGRDYGYTF.

The chain uses TRBV10-3 and TRBJ1-2; D is perhaps TRBD1 (5 bases). The CDR3 length is 14 residues. CDR1 and CDR2 (germline): ENHRY, SYGVKD. V lost 6 bases and J lost 7, with 18 bases in between. CDR3 sequence (DNA): TGTGCCATCAGCACCGGGACCGGCTCCCCTGGCTACACCTTC. This codes for CAISTGTGSPGYTF.

The chain joins TRBV7-2 to TRBJ1-1; D perhaps matches TRBD1 (6 bases). Germline values: CDR1 SGHTA, CDR2 FQGNSA. The CDR3 spans 14 residues. Trimming shortened V by 5 bases and J by 7 bases, and 17 bases separated the two germline ends. CDR3 region: CASSIHRVRSEAFF. CDR3 DNA sequence: TGTGCCAGCAGCATACACAGGGTCCGGAGTGAAGCTTTCTTT.

A single count supports this clone. V usage is TRBV5-6 and J usage is TRBJ2-2, with TRBD2 matching over 7 bases. Unmatched junction bases numbered 12, after V lost 8 bases and J lost 5 bases. The CDR3 has 15 amino acids. Germline CDR1 and CDR2: SGHDT and YYEEEE. Written as DNA, the CDR3 is TGTGCCAGTACCAGGGACGGGAGGTTGACCGGGGAGCTGTTTTTT. This sequence encodes CASTRDGRLTGELFF. The entire variable domain, with the rest obtained from reference TRBV5-6 and TRBJ2-2, is as follows: DAGVTQSPTHLIKTRGQQVTLRCSPKSGHDTVSWYQQALGQGPQFIFQYYEEEERQRGNFPDRFSGHQFPNYSSELNVNALLLGDSALYLCASTRDGRLTGELFFGEGSRLTVL.

CDR3 protein: CAWSSGETQYF. The CDR3 DNA follows: TGTGCCTGGAGCTCTGGAGAGACCCAGTACTTC. J is TRBJ2-5 and V is TRBV30; unclear D gene. Germline CDR1 is GTSNPN and CDR2 is SVGIG (reference sequence). V lost 3 bases to trimming and J lost 4 bases, with 6 bases between them. This CDR3 is built from 11 residues. Drawing the rest from reference TRBV30 and TRBJ2-5, the complete variable domain is SQTIHQWPATLVQPVGSPLSLECTVEGTSNPNLYWYRQAAGRGLQLLFYSVGIGQISSEVPQNLSASRPQDRQFILSSKKLLLSDSGFYLCAWSSGETQYFGPGTRLLVL.

This chain uses TRBV7-3 with TRBJ2-2, with unresolved D. From germline, CDR1 is SGHTA and CDR2 FQGTGA. The CDR3 runs 12 residues. Trimming removed 1 base from V and 6 bases from J, with 3 bases in between. The CDR3: CASSLMAGELFF. CDR3 coding DNA: TGTGCCAGCAGCTTAATGGCCGGGGAGCTGTTTTTT.

In this sample, this clone turned up once. The chain uses TRBV6-5 and TRBJ2-7; 7 bases fit TRBD1. Germline V gives CDR1 MNHEY, CDR2 SVGAGI. The CDR3 extends over 15 amino acids. J was trimmed by 2 bases and V by 0 bases; bases with no gene match: 4. The DNA of the CDR3 is TGTGCCAGCAGTTACTCGGGGGACAGAGCCTACGAGCAGTACTTC. It specifies CASSYSGDRAYEQYF.

V is TRBV20-1 and J is TRBJ2-7; D not resolved. Germline CDR1 reads DFQATT; CDR2 reads SNEGSKA (reference sequence). This CDR3 spans 13 amino acids. Trimming removed 3 bases at V and 6 bases at J, with 15 bases between. DNA of the CDR3: TGCAGTGCTAGTGATAGGGTTTTTGGCGAGCAGTACTTC. It is translated as CSASDRVFGEQYF.

The rearrangement uses TRBV24-1 and TRBJ2-3; the D is unclear. The germline V gene encodes CDR1 KGHDR and CDR2 SFDVKD. This CDR3 comprises 13 residues. V was cut by 9 bases and J by 2 bases, with 11 bases left in between. This CDR3 reads CATGERNTDTQYF. The DNA for the CDR3 is TGTGCCACCGGGGAACGGAACACAGATACGCAGTATTTT.

The CDR3 reads CASSSGQLGTYEQYF. In DNA, the CDR3 is TGTGCCAGCAGCTCGGGACAACTCGGAACCTACGAGCAGTACTTC. The V and J genes are TRBV5-4 and TRBJ2-7; TRBD1 might be the D (6 bases). The V gene's germline CDR1 is SGHNT and CDR2 YYREEE (reference sequence). This CDR3 has 15 residues. Trimming removed 3 bases at V and 2 bases at J, with 15 bases between. The entire variable domain, with the rest obtained from reference TRBV5-4 and TRBJ2-7, is as follows: ETGVTQSPTHLIKTRGQQVTLRCSSQSGHNTVSWYQQALGQGPQFIFQYYREEENGRGNFPPRFSGLQFPNYSSELNVNALELDDSALYLCASSSGQLGTYEQYFGPGTRLTVT.

The chain links TRBV18 to TRBJ2-7, with D possibly being TRBD2 (5 bases). The length of the CDR3 is 12 residues. The V and J ends lost 3 bases and 7 bases respectively, with 10 bases between them. The germline CDR1 and CDR2 sequences are KGHSH and LQKENI. For the CDR3, the DNA is TGTGCCAGCTCACCGGACTCGGGGGAGCAGTACTTC. The encoded protein is CASSPDSGEQYF.

The chain combines TRBV7-6 with TRBJ2-7, with 10 bases that match TRBD2. The trim removed 1 base at V and 4 bases at J, leaving 4 bases unmatched. The CDR3 runs to 15 residues. Looked up from germline, CDR1 is SGHVS and CDR2 is FNYEAQ. The CDR3 is CASSLGSSGGYEQYF. CDR3 nucleotides: TGTGCCAGCAGCTTAGGATCTAGCGGGGGTTACGAGCAGTACTTC.

This chain connects TRBV4-3 to TRBJ1-2, with D uncertain. The CDR3 has 14 amino acids. The V gene lost 3 bases and the J gene lost 10 bases, with 18 bases spanning the gap. From germline, CDR1 is LGHNA and CDR2 YSLEER. The CDR3 reads CASSHGRSLDDYTF. The CDR3 DNA is TGCGCCAGCAGCCACGGACGGAGCCTTGATGACTACACCTTC.